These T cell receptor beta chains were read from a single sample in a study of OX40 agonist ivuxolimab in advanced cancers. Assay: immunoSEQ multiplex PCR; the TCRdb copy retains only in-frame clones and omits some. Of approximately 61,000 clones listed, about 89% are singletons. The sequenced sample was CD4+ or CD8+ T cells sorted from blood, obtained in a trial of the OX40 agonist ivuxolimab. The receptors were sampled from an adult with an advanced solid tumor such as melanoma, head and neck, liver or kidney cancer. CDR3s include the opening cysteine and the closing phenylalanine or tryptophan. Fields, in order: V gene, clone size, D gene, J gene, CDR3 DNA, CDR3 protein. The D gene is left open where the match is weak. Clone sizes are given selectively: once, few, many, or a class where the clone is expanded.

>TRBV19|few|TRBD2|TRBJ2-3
TGTGCCAGTAGTATAGATAGCGGGAGGCTAGATACGCAGTATTTT
CASSIDSGRLDTQYF
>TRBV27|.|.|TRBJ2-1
TGTGCCAGCAGTTTATCTTCGGGACTCTACAATGAGCAGTTCTTC
CASSLSSGLYNEQFF
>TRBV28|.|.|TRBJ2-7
TGTGCCAGCAGTCCCGACAGCTACGAGCAGTACTTC
CASSPDSYEQYF
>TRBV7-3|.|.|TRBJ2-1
TGTGCCAGCAGTTCAGGGGTAGGCGGGCCCAATGAGCAGTTCTTC
CASSSGVGGPNEQFF
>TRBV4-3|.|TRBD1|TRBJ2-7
TGCGCCAGCAGCCAAGGGTCCGGGACAGAGGACTACGAGCAGTACTTC
CASSQGSGTEDYEQYF
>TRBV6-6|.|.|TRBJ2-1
TGTGCCAGCAGTACCCCGGGGACCCTGATAAATGAGCAGTTCTTC
CASSTPGTLINEQFF
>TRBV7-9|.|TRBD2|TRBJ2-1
TGTGCCAGCAGCTTAGAGGGACTAGGACTAAGCTCCTACAATGAGCAGTTCTTC
CASSLEGLGLSSYNEQFF
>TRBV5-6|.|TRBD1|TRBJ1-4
TGTGCCAGCAGCTCCCCCGGGACAGGGAATGAAAAACTGTTTTTT
CASSSPGTGNEKLFF
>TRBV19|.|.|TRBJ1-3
TGTGCCAGTAGTATCACGGACGACTCTGGAAACACCATATATTTT
CASSITDDSGNTIYF
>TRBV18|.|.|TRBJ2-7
TGTGCCAGCACCCTAGGACAGATATACGAGCAGTACTTC
CASTLGQIYEQYF
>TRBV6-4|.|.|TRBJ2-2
TGTGCCAGCAGTGAACACGGGGCGCACACCGGGGAGCTGTTTTTT
CASSEHGAHTGELFF
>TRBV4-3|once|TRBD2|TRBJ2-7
TGCGCCAGCAGCCAGGGTACCCGGACTAGCGGGATCTACGAGCAGTACTTC
CASSQGTRTSGIYEQYF
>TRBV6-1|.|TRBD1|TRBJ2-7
TGTGCCAGCAGTGAACTGGGGACAACAGGGGACTACGAGCAGTACTTC
CASSELGTTGDYEQYF
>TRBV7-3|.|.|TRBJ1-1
TGTGCCAGCAGCGAAGGCTGGGACACTGAAGCTTTCTTT
CASSEGWDTEAFF
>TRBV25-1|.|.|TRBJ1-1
TGTGCCAGCAGTGAATACCCGGACAGCACTGAAGCTTTCTTT
CASSEYPDSTEAFF